This T cell receptor (beta chain) appears in the sequencing data of a study of technical replicates of blood from a few donors. This clone is a singleton in its sample. Trimming cost V 6 bases and J 4 bases; bases outside gene matches: 5. There are 14 residues in the CDR3. CDR1 MGHRA and CDR2 YSYEKL come from the germline V gene. The table came from immunoSEQ multiplex PCR; TCRdb's copy has only in-frame clones and leaves some out. The sample has more than 65,000 clones; around 94% are singletons. This chain connects TRBV4-1 to TRBJ2-1, with 8 bases aligning to TRBD2. Sequenced material: T cells isolated from PBMCs. The source of this sequence is a human donor in good health. The CDR3 region is CASRAVAGYNEQFF. Here the CDR3 DNA reads TGCGCCAGCAGGGCGGTAGCGGGGTACAATGAGCAGTTCTTC.